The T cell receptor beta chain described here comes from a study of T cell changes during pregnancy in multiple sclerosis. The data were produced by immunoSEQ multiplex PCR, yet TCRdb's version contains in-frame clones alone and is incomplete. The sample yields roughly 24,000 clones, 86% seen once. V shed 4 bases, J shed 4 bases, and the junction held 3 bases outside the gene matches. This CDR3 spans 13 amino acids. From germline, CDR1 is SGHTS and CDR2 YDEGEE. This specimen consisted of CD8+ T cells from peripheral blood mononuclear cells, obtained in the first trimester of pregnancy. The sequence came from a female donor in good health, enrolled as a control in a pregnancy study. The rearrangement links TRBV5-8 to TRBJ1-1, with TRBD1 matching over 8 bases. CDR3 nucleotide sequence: TGTGCCAGCAGCGCCGGACAGGGCACTGAAGCTTTCTTT. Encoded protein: CASSAGQGTEAFF. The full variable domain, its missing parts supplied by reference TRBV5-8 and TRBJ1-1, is EAGVTQSPTHLIKTRGQQATLRCSPISGHTSVYWYQQALGLGLQFLLWYDEGEERNRGNFPPRFSGRQFPNYSSELNVNALELEDSALYLCASSAGQGTEAFFGQGTRLTVV.